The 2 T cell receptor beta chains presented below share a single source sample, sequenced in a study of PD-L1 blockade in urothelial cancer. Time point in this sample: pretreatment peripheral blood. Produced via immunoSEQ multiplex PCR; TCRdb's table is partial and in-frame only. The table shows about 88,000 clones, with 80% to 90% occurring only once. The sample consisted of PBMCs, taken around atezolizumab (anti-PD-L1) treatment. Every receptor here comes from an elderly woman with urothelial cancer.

Here the CDR3 DNA reads TGTGCCAGCAGTTCTGGGGAGGCAGATACGCAGTATTTT. Translation: CASSSGEADTQYF. The chain joins TRBV28 to TRBJ2-3; possible D gene TRBD2, 6 bases. Germline V gene sequence: CDR1 MDHEN, CDR2 SYDVKM. This CDR3 spans 13 amino acids. The V gene lost 4 bases and the J gene lost 4 bases, with 9 bases spanning the gap.

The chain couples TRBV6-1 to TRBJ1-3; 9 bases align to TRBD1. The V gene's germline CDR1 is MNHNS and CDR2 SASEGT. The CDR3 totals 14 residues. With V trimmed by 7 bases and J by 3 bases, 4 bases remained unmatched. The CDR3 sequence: CASIQGAGGNTIYF. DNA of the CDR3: TGTGCCAGCATACAGGGGGCAGGTGGAAACACCATATATTTT.